This entry is about one TCR beta chain. The sample belongs to a study of T-cell reconstitution after alpha-beta-depleted transplantation in children. V shed 2 bases and J shed 7 bases, with 5 bases lying between them. This CDR3 has 12 residues. Germline-derived CDR1 and CDR2 are LGHNA and YNFKEQ. This sample's TCRbeta library carried unique molecular identifier barcodes. TCRdb called the PCR reads again in MiXCR, with one record for every CDR3 protein. The sample lists a few hundred thousand distinct CDR3 sequences, about 8.8% occurring once. This rearrangement joins TRBV4-2 to TRBJ1-4; no clear D gene. Sequenced material: PBMCs from the stem cell graft donor, taken from the stem cell graft. The sequence was obtained from a human donor who donated a stem cell graft to a child with SCID. CDR3 sequence (DNA): TGTGCCAGCAGCCAATTAAGTGAAAAACTGTTTTTT. This sequence encodes CASSQLSEKLFF.